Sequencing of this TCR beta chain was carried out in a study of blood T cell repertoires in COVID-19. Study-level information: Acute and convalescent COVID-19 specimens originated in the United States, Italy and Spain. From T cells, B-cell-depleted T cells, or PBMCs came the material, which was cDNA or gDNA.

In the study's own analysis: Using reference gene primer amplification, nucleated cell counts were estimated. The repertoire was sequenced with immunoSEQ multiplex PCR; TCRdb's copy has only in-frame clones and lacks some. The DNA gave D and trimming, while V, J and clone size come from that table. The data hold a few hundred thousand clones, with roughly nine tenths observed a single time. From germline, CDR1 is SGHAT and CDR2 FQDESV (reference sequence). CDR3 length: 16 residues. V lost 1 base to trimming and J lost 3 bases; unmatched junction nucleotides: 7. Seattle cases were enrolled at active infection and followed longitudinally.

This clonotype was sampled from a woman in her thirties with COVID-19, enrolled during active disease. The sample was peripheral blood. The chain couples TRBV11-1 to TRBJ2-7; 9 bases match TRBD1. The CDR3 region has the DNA TGTGCCAGCAGCTTAGAATGGACAGGGGAAGGCTACGAGCAGTACTTC. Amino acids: CASSLEWTGEGYEQYF.